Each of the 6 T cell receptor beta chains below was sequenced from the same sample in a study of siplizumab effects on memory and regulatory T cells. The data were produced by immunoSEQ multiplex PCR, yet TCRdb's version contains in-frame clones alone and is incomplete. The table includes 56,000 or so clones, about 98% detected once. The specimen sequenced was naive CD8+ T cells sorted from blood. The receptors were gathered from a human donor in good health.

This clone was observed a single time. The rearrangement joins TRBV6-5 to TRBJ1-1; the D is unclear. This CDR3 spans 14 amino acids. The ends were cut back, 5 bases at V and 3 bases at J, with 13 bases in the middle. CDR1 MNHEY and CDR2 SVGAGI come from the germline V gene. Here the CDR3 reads CASSPVPTDTEAFF. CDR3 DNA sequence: TGTGCCAGCAGTCCTGTACCCACAGACACTGAAGCTTTCTTT.

The CDR3 here is CASSYEGGGEQFF. The CDR3 DNA sequence: TGTGCCAGCAGTTACGAGGGGGGGGGTGAGCAGTTCTTC. The V gene is TRBV6-5, the J gene TRBJ2-1; maybe TRBD2 (7 bases). CDR3 length: 13 amino acids. Germline V CDR1 and CDR2: MNHEY, SVGAGI. V shed 2 bases and J shed 9 bases, with 11 bases lying between them.

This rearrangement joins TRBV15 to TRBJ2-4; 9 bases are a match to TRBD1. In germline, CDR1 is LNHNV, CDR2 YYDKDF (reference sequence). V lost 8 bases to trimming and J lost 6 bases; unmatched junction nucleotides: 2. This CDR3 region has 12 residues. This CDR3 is CATLGQGNIQYF. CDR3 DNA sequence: TGTGCCACCCTGGGACAGGGAAACATTCAGTACTTC.

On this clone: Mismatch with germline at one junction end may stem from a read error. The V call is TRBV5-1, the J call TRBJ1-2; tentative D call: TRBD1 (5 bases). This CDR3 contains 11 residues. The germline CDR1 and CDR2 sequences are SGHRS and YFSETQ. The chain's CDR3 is CASSAPGPPAF. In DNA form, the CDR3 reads TGCGCCAGCAGCGCTCCGGGACCGCCAGCCTTC.

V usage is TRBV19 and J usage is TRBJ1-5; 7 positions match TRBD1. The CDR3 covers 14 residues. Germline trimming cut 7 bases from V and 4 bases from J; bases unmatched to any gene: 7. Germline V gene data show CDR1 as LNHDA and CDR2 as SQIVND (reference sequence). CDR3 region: CASTEQGVNQPQHF. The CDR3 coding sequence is TGTGCCAGTACCGAGCAGGGGGTAAATCAGCCCCAGCATTTT.

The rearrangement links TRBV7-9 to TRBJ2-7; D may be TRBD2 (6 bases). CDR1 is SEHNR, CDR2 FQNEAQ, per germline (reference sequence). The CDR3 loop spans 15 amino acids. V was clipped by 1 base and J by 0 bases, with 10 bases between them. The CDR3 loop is CASSLESGSSYEQYF. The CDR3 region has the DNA TGTGCCAGCAGCTTAGAATCCGGGAGCTCCTACGAGCAGTACTTC.